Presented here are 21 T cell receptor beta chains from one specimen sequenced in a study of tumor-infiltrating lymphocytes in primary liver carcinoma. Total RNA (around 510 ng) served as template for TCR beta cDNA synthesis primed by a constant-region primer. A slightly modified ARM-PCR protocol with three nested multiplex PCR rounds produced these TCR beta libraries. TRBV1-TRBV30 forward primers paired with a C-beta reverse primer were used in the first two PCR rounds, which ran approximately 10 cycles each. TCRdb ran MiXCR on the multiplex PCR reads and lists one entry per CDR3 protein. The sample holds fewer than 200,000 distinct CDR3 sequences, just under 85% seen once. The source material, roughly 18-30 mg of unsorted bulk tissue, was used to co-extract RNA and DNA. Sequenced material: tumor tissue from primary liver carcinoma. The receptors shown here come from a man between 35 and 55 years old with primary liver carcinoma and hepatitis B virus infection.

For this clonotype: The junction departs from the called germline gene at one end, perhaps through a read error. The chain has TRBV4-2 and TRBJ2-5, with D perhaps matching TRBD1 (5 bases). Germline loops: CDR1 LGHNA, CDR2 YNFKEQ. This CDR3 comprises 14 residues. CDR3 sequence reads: CASRQDPGPQTQYF. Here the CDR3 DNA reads TGTGCCAGCAGACAAGATCCAGGGCCGCAGACGCAGTACTTC.

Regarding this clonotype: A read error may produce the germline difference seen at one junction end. The CDR3 sequence is CPSSLVGYNQPQYF. DNA for the CDR3: TGTCCCAGCAGCTTGGTGGGGTACAATCAGCCCCAGTATTTT. The V and J genes are TRBV5-5 and TRBJ1-5; unclear D gene. Matching the DNA end better, TRBJ2-3 makes the J call doubtful. Germline CDR1 SGHKS, CDR2 YYEKEE (reference sequence). This CDR3 is 14 amino acids long.

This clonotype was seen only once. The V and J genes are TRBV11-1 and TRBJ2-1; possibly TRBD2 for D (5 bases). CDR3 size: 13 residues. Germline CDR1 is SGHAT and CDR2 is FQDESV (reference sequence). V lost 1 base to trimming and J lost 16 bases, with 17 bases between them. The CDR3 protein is CASSLVLGERNFF. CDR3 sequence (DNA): TGTGCCAGCAGCTTAGTGCTCGGAGAGCGGAACTTCTTC.

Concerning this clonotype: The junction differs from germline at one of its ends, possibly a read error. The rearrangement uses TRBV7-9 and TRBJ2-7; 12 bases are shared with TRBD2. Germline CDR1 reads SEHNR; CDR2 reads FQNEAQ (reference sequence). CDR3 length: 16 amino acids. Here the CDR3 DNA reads TGTGTCAGCAGACTCCCCCTAGCGGGAGGGGGATACGAGCAGTACTTC. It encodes CVSRLPLAGGGYEQYF.

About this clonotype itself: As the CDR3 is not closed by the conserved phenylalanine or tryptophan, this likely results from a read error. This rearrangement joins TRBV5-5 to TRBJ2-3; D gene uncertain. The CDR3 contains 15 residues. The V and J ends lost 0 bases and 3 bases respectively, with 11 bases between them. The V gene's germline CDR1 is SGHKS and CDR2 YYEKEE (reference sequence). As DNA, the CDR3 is TGTGCCAGCAGCTTGGGGAGTAACGGAACAGATACGCAGTATTCT. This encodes CASSLGSNGTDTQYS.

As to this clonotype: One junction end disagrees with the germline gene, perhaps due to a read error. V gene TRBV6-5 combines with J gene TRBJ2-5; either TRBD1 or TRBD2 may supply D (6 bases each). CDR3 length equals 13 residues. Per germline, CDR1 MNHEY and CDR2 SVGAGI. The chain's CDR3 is CASGYSGAETQYF. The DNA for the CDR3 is TGTGCCAGCGGTTACTCGGGGGCGGAGACCCAGTACTTC.

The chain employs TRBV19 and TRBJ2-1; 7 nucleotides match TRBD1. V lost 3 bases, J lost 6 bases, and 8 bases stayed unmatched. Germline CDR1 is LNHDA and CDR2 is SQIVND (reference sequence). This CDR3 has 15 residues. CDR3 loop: CASSIGTAICNEQFF. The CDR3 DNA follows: TGTGCCAGTAGTATTGGGACAGCAATCTGCAATGAGCAGTTCTTC.

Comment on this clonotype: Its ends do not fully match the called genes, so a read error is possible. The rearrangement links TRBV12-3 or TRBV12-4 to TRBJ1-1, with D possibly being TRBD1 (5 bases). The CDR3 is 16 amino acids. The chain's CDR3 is CASSFGQGNMNIEAFF. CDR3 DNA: TGTGCCAGCAGTTTCGGTCAGGGTAACATGAACATTGAAGCTTTCTTT.

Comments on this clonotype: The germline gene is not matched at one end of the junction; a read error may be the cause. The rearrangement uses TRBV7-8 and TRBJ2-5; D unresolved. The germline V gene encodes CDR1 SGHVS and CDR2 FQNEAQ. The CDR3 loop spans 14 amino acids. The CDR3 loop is CASSLYPLDEIQYF. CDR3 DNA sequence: TGTGCCAGCAGCTTATACCCCTTAGACGAGATCCAGTACTTC.

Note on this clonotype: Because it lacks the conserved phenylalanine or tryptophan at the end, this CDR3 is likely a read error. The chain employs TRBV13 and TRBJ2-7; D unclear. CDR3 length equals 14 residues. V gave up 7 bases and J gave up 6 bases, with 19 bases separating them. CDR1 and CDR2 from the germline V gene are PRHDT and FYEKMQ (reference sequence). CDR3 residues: CASNSYTYSGEQYL. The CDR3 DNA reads TGTGCCAGCAACTCCTATACTTATTCGGGCGAGCAGTACCTC.

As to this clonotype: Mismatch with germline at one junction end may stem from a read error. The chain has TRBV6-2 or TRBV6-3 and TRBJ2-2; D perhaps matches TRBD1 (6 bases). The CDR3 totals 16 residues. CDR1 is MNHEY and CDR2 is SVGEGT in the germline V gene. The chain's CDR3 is CASNQAGTPFTGELFF. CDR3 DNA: TGTGCCAGCAACCAAGCCGGGACACCTTTCACCGGGGAACTGTTTTTT.

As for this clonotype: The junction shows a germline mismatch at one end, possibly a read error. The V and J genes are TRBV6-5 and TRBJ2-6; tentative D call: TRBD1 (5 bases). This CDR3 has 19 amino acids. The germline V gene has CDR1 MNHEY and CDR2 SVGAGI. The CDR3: CASSRPCAGPLAGANVLTF. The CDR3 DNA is TGCGCCAGCAGCCGACCCTGTGCAGGGCCCTTAGCTGGGGCCAACGTCCTGACTTTC.

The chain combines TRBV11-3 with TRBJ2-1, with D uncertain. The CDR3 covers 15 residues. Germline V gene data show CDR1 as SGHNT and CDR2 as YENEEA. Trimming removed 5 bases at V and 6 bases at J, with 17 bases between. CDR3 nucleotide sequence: TGTGCCAGCAGCCCCCTATTTGCTGAGTGCAATGAGCAGTTCTTC. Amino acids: CASSPLFAECNEQFF.

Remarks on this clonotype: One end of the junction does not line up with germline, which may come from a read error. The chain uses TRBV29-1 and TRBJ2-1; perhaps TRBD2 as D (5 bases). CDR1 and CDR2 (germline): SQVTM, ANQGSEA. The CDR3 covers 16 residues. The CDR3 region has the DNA TGTAGCGTGGAATTTTTGGAGCTAACGGAGTACAATGAGCAGTTCTTC. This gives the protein CSVEFLELTEYNEQFF.

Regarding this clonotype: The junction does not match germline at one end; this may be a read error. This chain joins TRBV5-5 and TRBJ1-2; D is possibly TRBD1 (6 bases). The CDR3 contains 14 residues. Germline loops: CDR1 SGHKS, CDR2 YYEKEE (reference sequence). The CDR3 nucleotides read TGTGCCAGCAGCGCTGGGACATTTAACTATGGCTATACCTTC. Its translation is CASSAGTFNYGYTF.

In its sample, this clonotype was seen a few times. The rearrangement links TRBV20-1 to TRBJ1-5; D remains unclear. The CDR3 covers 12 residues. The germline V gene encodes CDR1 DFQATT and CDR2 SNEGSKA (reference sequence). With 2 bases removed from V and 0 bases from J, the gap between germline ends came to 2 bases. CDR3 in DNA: TGCAGTGCTAGACATAGCAATCAGCCCCAGCATTTT. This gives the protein CSARHSNQPQHF.

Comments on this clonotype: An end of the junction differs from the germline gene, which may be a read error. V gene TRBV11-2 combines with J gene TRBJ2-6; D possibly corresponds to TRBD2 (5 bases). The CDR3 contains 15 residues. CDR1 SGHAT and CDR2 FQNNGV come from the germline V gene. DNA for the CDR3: TGTGCCACACAGCGGCCGCTCTCTGGGACCAACGTCCTGACTTTC. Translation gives CATQRPLSGTNVLTF.

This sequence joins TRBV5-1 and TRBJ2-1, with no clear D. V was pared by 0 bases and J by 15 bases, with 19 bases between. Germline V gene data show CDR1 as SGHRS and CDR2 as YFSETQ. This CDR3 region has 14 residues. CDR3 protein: CASSLELQPNKRFF. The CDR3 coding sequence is TGCGCCAGCAGCTTGGAACTCCAACCCAATAAGCGGTTCTTC.

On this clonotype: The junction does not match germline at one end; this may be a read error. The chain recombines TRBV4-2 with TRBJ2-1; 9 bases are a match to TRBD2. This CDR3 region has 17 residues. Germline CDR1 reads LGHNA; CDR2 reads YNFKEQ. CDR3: CASSQKVAGATYNEQFF. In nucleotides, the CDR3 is TGTGCCAGCAGCCAAAAGGTAGCGGGGGCCACCTATAATGAGCAGTTCTTC.

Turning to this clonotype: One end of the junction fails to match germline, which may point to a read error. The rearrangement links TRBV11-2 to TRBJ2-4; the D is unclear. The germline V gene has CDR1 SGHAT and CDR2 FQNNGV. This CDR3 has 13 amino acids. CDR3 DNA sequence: TGTGCCAACAGCTTACAAGCTAAAAACATTCAGTACTTC. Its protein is CANSLQAKNIQYF.

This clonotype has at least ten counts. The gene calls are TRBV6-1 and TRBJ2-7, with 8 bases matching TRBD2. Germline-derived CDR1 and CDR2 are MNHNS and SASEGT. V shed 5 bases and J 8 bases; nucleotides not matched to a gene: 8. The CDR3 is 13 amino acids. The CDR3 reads CASSPTGGVKQYF. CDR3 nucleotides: TGTGCCAGCAGTCCTACCGGGGGGGTCAAGCAGTACTTC.